This TCR beta chain was captured by sequencing in a study of naive and memory T cell subsets. The study, taken as a whole, reports: Expression changes during T cell differentiation may affect RNA-based TCR counts. A few larger clonotypes appeared in naive repertoires, especially CD8, possibly memory cells re-expressing CD45RA. Over 90% of naive TCR sequences appeared only once, unlike memory subsets.

This clonotype has just a few counts. The antigen remains undetermined. Both TRBC1 and TRBC2 were covered by a beta constant-region primer of two equimolar oligonucleotides. The ligated cDNA underwent four PCR rounds using SP2 and nested alpha and beta constant-region primers. Ligation attached a single-stranded oligonucleotide with a 12-nucleotide UMI and the SP2 primer to the cDNA 3' end. TCRdb reprocessed the UMI-ligation and nested PCR reads via MiXCR and lists one record per CDR3 protein. The sample records approximately 150,000 distinct CDR3 sequences, approximately 22% being singletons. V lost 3 bases to trimming and J lost 8 bases, with 17 bases between them. There are 14 residues in the CDR3. CDR1 is DFQATT, CDR2 SNEGSKA, per germline (reference sequence).

V usage is TRBV20-1 and J usage is TRBJ2-1; D is undetermined. Specimen: naive CD4+ T cells from blood. The receptor was derived from a human donor in good health. CDR3 nucleotide sequence: TGCAGTGCTAGTTCAGTGAGAGACCGGGATGAGCAGTTCTTC. It specifies CSASSVRDRDEQFF.